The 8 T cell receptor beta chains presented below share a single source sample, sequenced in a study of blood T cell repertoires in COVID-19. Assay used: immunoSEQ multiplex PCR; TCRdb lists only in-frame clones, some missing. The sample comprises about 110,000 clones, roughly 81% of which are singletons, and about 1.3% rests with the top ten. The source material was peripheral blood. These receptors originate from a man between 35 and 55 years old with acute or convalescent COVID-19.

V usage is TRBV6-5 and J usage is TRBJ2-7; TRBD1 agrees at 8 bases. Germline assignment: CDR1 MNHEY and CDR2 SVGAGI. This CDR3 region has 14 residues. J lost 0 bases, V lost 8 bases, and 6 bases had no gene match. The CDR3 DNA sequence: TGTGCCAGCCTCCCGCAGGGGGCCTCCTACGAGCAGTACTTC. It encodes CASLPQGASYEQYF.

The CDR3 DNA reads as TGTGCCAGCAGCTACTCCCGGGGAGGCTCTGGGGCCAACGTCCTGACTTTC. Amino acids: CASSYSRGGSGANVLTF. V is TRBV28 and J is TRBJ2-6; D perhaps matches TRBD2 (6 bases). The germline V gene encodes CDR1 MDHEN and CDR2 SYDVKM. This CDR3 is 17 amino acids long. The V gene lost 6 bases and the J gene lost 0 bases, with 15 bases spanning the gap.

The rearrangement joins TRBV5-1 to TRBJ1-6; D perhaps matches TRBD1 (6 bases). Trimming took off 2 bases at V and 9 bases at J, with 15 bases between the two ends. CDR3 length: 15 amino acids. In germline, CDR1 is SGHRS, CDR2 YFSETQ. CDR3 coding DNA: TGCGCCAGCAGCTTAGTAACAGGGTCGGGTTCACCCCTCCACTTT. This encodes CASSLVTGSGSPLHF.

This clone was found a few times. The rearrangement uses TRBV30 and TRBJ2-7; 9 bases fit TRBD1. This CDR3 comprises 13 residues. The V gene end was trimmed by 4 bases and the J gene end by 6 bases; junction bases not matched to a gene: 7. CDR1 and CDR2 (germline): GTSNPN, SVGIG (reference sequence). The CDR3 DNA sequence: TGTGCCTGGAACCCGGGACAGGGAAGCGAGCAGTACTTC. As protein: CAWNPGQGSEQYF.

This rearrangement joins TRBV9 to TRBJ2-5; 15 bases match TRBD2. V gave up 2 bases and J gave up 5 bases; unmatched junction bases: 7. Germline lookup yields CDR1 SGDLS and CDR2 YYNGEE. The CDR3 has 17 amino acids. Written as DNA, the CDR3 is TGTGCCAGCAGCGTCGGACTAGCGGGGGGGCCTTCGGAGACCCAGTACTTC. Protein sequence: CASSVGLAGGPSETQYF.

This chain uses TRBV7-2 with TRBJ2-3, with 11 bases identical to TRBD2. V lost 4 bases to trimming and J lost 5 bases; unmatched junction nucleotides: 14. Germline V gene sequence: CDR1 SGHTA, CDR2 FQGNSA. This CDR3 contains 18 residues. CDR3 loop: CASSYPAVAGGLRDTQYF. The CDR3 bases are TGTGCCAGCAGCTATCCCGCGGTAGCGGGGGGGCTTCGAGATACGCAGTATTTT.

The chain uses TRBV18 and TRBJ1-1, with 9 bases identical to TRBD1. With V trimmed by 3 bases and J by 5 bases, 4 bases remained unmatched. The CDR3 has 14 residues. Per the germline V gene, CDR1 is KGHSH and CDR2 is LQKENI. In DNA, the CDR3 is TGTGCCAGCTCACCCGAACAGGGGGCGACTGAAGCTTTCTTT. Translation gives CASSPEQGATEAFF.

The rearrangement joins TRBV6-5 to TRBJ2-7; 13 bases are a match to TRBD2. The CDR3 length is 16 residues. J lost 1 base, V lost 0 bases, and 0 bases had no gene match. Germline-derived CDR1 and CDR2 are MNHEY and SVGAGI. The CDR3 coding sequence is TGTGCCAGCAGTTACTCGGGACTAGCGGGGTCCTACGAGCAGTACTTC. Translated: CASSYSGLAGSYEQYF.